This T cell receptor (beta chain) is drawn from a study of blood T cell repertoires in COVID-19 (dated by TCRdb to 2018 to 2020). Context from the whole study: Samples from collaborators originated in the United States, Italy and Spain and spanned both the acute and convalescent phases of COVID-19. The material from the prospective study consisted of cDNA or gDNA derived from T cells, B-cell-depleted T cells, or PBMCs. The dataset comprised deeply sampled blood TCRbeta repertoires from subjects exposed to, actively infected with, or recovered from COVID-19. The repertoires were made available in a free public database intended to serve as a resource for research on the immune response to SARS-CoV-2. The samples were drawn from two sources: the first 160 participants of the ongoing ImmuneRACE study, and 1,200 or so subjects contributed by 6 global collaborators. The sample metadata nearly always contained a de-identified subject ID, COVID-19 status, age in years and sex. HLA class I and class II types, where available, came from metadata supplied by the sample provider rather than from assay-based typing.

To note about this clone: There is no known antigen for this receptor. No clone much larger than this one lies a single base away; base qualities are absent.

Paper-wide results and their limitations: The amount of clinical and demographic metadata varied by source and participant and was provided uncurated.

The germline V gene specifies LGHNT as CDR1 and FRNRAP as CDR2. V is shortened by 3 bases, J by 5 bases, and the region joining them spans 16 bases. Measured from the cysteine to the phenylalanine, the CDR3 is 15 residues long. Only the CDR3 part of the read is kept: 45 bases, read in frame from the first base. The immunoSEQ Assay, a bias-controlled multiplex PCR, was used to amplify TCRbeta CDR3 regions from genomic DNA. In the authors' own workflow: Nucleated cell counts per sample were estimated from amplification of reference gene primers within the assay. To quantify the absolute abundance of each unique TCRbeta CDR3 rearrangement, sequence reads were collapsed and filtered. For each sample, productive Simpson clonality was calculated as the square root of Simpson's diversity index across productive rearrangements. This immuneACCESS table, as held by TCRdb, lists in-frame sequences with V and J called but not all clones. Of the missing ones, under half trace to an unresolved V gene in checked studies; the others have no known cause. V and J calls and clone size are copied from that table; D and trimming were computed from the DNA. Here the sample has some 340,000 clones; less than 85% occur a single time. 3.6% of the sample is taken by the ten largest.

Whole blood was collected in K2EDTA tubes by collaborating institutions according to the institutions' own protocols. Collaborator samples were shipped for TCRbeta analysis as frozen whole blood, isolated PBMCs, or DNA extracted from either sample type. The V and J genes are TRBV12-5 and TRBJ1-2, with TRBD1 as a weak D call on 5 bases. The specimen was peripheral blood. The TCR sequence derives from a young woman with acute or convalescent COVID-19. The encoded CDR3 is CASGFVRGLGYGYTF. The nucleotide sequence is TGTGCTAGTGGTTTTGTTAGGGGACTTGGGTATGGCTACACCTTC. Full variable domain (CDR3 extended with the reference TRBV12-5 and TRBJ1-2 proteins): DARVTQTPRHKVTEMGQEVTMRCQPILGHNTVFWYRQTMMQGLELLAYFRNRAPLDDSGMPKDRFSAEMPDATLATLKIQPSEPRDSAVYFCASGFVRGLGYGYTFGSGTRLTVV.